Listed below are T cell receptor beta chains from one sample, sequenced in a study of somatic mutations in cytotoxic T cells in rheumatoid arthritis. The assay was immunoSEQ multiplex PCR, and TCRdb's table has in-frame clones only and misses some. Of about 15,000 clones listed, over 60% are singletons. Sequencing was done on a sample of CD8+ T cells sorted from blood. The receptors originated from an adult with rheumatoid arthritis. Each CDR3 is given with its conserved first and last residue. Each record gives: CDR3 protein, CDR3 DNA, clone size, D gene, J gene, V gene. The D gene is left open where the match is weak. Expanded clones get a size class; other rows say once, few or many, or leave the size out.

CASSDTGQLYGYTF	TGTGCCAGCAGTGACACCGGACAGCTCTATGGCTACACCTTC	medium-sized	.	TRBJ1-2	TRBV25-1
CASSFTGESSYEQYF	TGTGCCAGCAGTTTTACAGGGGAGAGCTCCTACGAGCAGTACTTC	.	TRBD1	TRBJ2-7	TRBV7-8
CASSQNSGVYNEQFF	TGCGCCAGCAGCCAGAACAGCGGGGTTTACAATGAGCAGTTCTTC	.	TRBD2	TRBJ2-1	TRBV4-1
CASSLESPRADTQYF	TGCGCCAGCAGCTTGGAATCACCCAGAGCAGATACGCAGTATTTT	.	.	TRBJ2-3	TRBV5-1
CASSLGLGYRTEAFF	TGTGCCAGCAGTTTGGGGTTGGGGTATAGGACTGAAGCTTTCTTT	few	.	TRBJ1-1	TRBV27
CASSYSRGGGELFF	TGTGCCAGCAGTTACTCTAGAGGAGGCGGGGAGCTGTTTTTT	.	.	TRBJ2-2	TRBV6-5
CASSNARGYGYTF	TGTGCCAGCAGCAACGCCAGGGGGTATGGCTACACCTTC	.	.	TRBJ1-2	TRBV21-1
CASSQNLGNTEAFF	TGCGCCAGCAGCCAAAACCTTGGAAACACTGAAGCTTTCTTT	.	.	TRBJ1-1	TRBV4-3
CASSEREQVYISGANVLTF	TGTGCCAGCAGTGAAAGGGAGCAGGTTTATATCTCTGGGGCCAACGTCCTGACTTTC	once	.	TRBJ2-6	TRBV2
CASSSLTGGGETQYF	TGTGCCAGCTCATCCCTGACTGGAGGGGGCGAGACCCAGTACTTC	.	.	TRBJ2-5	TRBV18
CASSFRDRVGEQYF	TGTGCCAGCAGTTTCCGGGACAGGGTCGGCGAGCAGTACTTC	once	TRBD1	TRBJ2-7	TRBV6-5
CASSSQGGEQFF	TGTGCCAGCAGCTCCCAGGGTGGTGAGCAGTTCTTC	.	.	TRBJ2-1	TRBV5-4
CASSLDDRLIPYEQYF	TGTGCCAGCAGCTTAGATGACAGGCTTATCCCTTACGAGCAGTACTTC	.	.	TRBJ2-7	TRBV11-2
CASSLDIRAGGSYEQYF	TGTGCCAGCAGCTTAGATATACGGGCAGGGGGATCCTACGAGCAGTACTTC	once	TRBD1	TRBJ2-7	TRBV7-9
CASSYTPQGSEETQYF	TGTGCCAGCAGTTACACTCCGCAGGGGAGTGAAGAGACCCAGTACTTC	.	.	TRBJ2-5	TRBV6-6
CASSLSAGFNQPQHF	TGTGCCAGCAGTTTATCCGCAGGATTCAATCAGCCCCAGCATTTT	once	.	TRBJ1-5	TRBV27
CASSASGALTDTQYF	TGTGCCAGCAGCGCTTCGGGGGCACTCACAGATACGCAGTATTTT	.	.	TRBJ2-3	TRBV7-3